This TCR beta chain stems from a study of blood T cell repertoires in COVID-19. On the study more broadly: Spain, Italy and the United States supplied samples that represented acute and convalescent COVID-19.

Generated by immunoSEQ multiplex PCR, the TCRdb table keeps only in-frame clones and is missing some. The table records around 120,000 clones, about nine tenths of them present only once. The CDR3 length is 12 residues. Germline V gives CDR1 SQVTM, CDR2 ANQGSEA. V gave up 6 bases and J gave up 6 bases; unmatched junction bases: 2. This chain uses TRBV29-1 with TRBJ2-4, with 10 bases aligning to TRBD1. The clonotype originates from a man in his 60s with COVID-19, enrolled during active disease. The sample consisted of peripheral blood. CDR3 loop: CSVRTGGNIQYF. In DNA form, the CDR3 reads TGCAGCGTCAGGACAGGGGGAAACATTCAGTACTTC.